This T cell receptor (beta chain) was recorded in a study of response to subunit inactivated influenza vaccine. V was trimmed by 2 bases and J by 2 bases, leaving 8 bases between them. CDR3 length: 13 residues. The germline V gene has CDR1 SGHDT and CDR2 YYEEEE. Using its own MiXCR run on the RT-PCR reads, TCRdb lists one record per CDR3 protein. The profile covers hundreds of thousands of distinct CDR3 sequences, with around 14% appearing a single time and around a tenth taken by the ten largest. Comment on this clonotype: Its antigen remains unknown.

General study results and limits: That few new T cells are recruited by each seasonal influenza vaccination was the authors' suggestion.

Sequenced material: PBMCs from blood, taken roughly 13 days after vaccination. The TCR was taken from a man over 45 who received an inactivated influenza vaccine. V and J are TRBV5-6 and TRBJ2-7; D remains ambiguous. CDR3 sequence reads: CASSFGPAYEQYF. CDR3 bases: TGTGCCAGCAGCTTCGGTCCGGCCTACGAGCAGTACTTC.